This is a list of T cell receptor beta chains from one sample in a study of technical replicates of blood from a handful of donors. The assay was immunoSEQ multiplex PCR, and TCRdb's table has in-frame clones only and misses some. The sample yields 65,000 to 80,000 clones, around 90% seen once. The sequenced sample was T cells isolated from PBMCs. The receptor set was obtained from a human donor in good health. Each CDR3 is given with its conserved first and last residue. A D gene is named only where the DNA matches it firmly. Clone size is given for some rows only: seen once, a few or many times, or a class if the clone is expanded.

V gene: TRBV4-3; clone size: -; D gene: TRBD1; J gene: TRBJ1-1; CDR3 protein: CASSSWTGKTEAFF; CDR3 DNA: TGCGCCAGCAGCTCTTGGACAGGGAAGACTGAAGCTTTCTTT
V gene: TRBV6-1; clone size: -; D gene: TRBD1; J gene: TRBJ1-4; CDR3 protein: CASRDKRGGGEKLFF; CDR3 DNA: TGTGCCAGCAGAGACAAGAGAGGGGGCGGTGAAAAACTGTTTTTT
V gene: TRBV7-9; clone size: -; D gene: TRBD1; J gene: TRBJ1-1; CDR3 protein: CAIKDRGNTEAFF; CDR3 DNA: TGTGCCATCAAGGACAGGGGAAACACTGAAGCTTTCTTT
V gene: TRBV2; clone size: -; D gene: -; J gene: TRBJ1-5; CDR3 protein: CASSNSYSNQPQHF; CDR3 DNA: TGTGCCAGCAGTAACAGTTATAGCAATCAGCCCCAGCATTTT
V gene: TRBV2; clone size: -; D gene: TRBD1; J gene: TRBJ2-3; CDR3 protein: CASSGDRALLTDTQYF; CDR3 DNA: TGTGCCAGCAGTGGAGACAGGGCTCTCCTCACAGATACGCAGTATTTT
V gene: TRBV9; clone size: once; D gene: -; J gene: TRBJ1-2; CDR3 protein: CASSVATAYGYTF; CDR3 DNA: TGTGCCAGCAGCGTAGCGACAGCCTATGGCTACACCTTC
V gene: TRBV4-2; clone size: few; D gene: -; J gene: TRBJ1-4; CDR3 protein: CASSPKPGSNEKLFF; CDR3 DNA: TGTGCCAGCAGCCCTAAGCCGGGGAGTAATGAAAAACTGTTTTTT
V gene: TRBV18; clone size: once; D gene: TRBD2; J gene: TRBJ2-1; CDR3 protein: CASSPRSGGSSYNEQFF; CDR3 DNA: TGTGCCAGCTCACCAAGGTCGGGCGGGAGCTCCTACAATGAGCAGTTCTTC
V gene: TRBV15; clone size: -; D gene: -; J gene: TRBJ2-1; CDR3 protein: CATSRDSGDRNEQFF; CDR3 DNA: TGTGCCACCAGCAGAGATTCGGGAGACCGGAATGAGCAGTTCTTC
V gene: TRBV5-1; clone size: -; D gene: TRBD1; J gene: TRBJ1-5; CDR3 protein: CASYETGTGMWPQHF; CDR3 DNA: TGCGCCAGTTACGAGACCGGGACAGGGATGTGGCCCCAGCATTTT
V gene: TRBV20-1; clone size: -; D gene: -; J gene: TRBJ2-7; CDR3 protein: CSAVQGHEQYF; CDR3 DNA: TGCAGTGCTGTACAGGGTCACGAGCAGTACTTC
V gene: TRBV7-2; clone size: -; D gene: -; J gene: TRBJ2-3; CDR3 protein: CASSLGGPSTDTQYF; CDR3 DNA: TGTGCCAGCAGCTTAGGGGGGCCTAGCACAGATACGCAGTATTTT
V gene: TRBV25-1; clone size: -; D gene: -; J gene: TRBJ2-3; CDR3 protein: CASSEDRFLDTQYF; CDR3 DNA: TGTGCCAGCAGTGAAGACAGATTCTTGGATACGCAGTATTTT
V gene: TRBV5-1; clone size: -; D gene: TRBD1; J gene: TRBJ1-1; CDR3 protein: CASSPNRGLNTEAFF; CDR3 DNA: TGCGCCAGCAGCCCGAACAGGGGGCTGAACACTGAAGCTTTCTTT
V gene: TRBV27; clone size: -; D gene: TRBD1; J gene: TRBJ2-7; CDR3 protein: CASSLIVPGQTFYSYEQYF; CDR3 DNA: TGTGCCAGCAGTTTAATTGTCCCGGGACAGACATTCTACTCCTACGAGCAGTACTTC
V gene: TRBV7-2; clone size: -; D gene: TRBD2; J gene: TRBJ2-7; CDR3 protein: CASSLASGSSYEQYF; CDR3 DNA: TGTGCCAGCAGCTTAGCTAGCGGGAGCTCCTACGAGCAGTACTTC
V gene: TRBV28; clone size: -; D gene: -; J gene: TRBJ2-5; CDR3 protein: CASAGRGSVGETQYF; CDR3 DNA: TGTGCCAGCGCCGGACGGGGGTCTGTGGGGGAGACCCAGTACTTC
V gene: TRBV4-2; clone size: -; D gene: TRBD2; J gene: TRBJ2-7; CDR3 protein: CASSQLADSYEQYF; CDR3 DNA: TGTGCCAGCAGCCAACTAGCGGATTCCTACGAGCAGTACTTC
V gene: TRBV4-3; clone size: -; D gene: TRBD1; J gene: TRBJ2-7; CDR3 protein: CASSQDVVRDSSYEQYF; CDR3 DNA: TGCGCCAGCAGCCAAGATGTCGTCAGGGACAGCTCCTACGAGCAGTACTTC
V gene: TRBV15; clone size: -; D gene: -; J gene: TRBJ1-2; CDR3 protein: CATSRSSGHTNYGYTF; CDR3 DNA: TGTGCCACCAGCAGAAGTTCGGGACATACAAACTATGGCTACACCTTC
V gene: TRBV10-3; clone size: medium-sized; D gene: TRBD1; J gene: TRBJ1-1; CDR3 protein: CAINGQGNTEAFF; CDR3 DNA: TGTGCCATCAATGGACAGGGCAACACTGAAGCTTTCTTT
V gene: TRBV9; clone size: once; D gene: -; J gene: TRBJ2-2; CDR3 protein: CASSSRNTGELFF; CDR3 DNA: TGTGCCAGCAGCTCCCGGAACACCGGGGAGCTGTTTTTT
V gene: TRBV7-9; clone size: -; D gene: -; J gene: TRBJ2-7; CDR3 protein: CASSPGLLAEQYF; CDR3 DNA: TGTGCCAGCAGCCCAGGACTCCTCGCCGAGCAGTACTTC
V gene: TRBV27; clone size: -; D gene: TRBD1; J gene: TRBJ1-2; CDR3 protein: CASSPQTGWGYGYTF; CDR3 DNA: TGTGCCAGCAGCCCACAGACAGGGTGGGGCTATGGCTACACCTTC
V gene: TRBV30; clone size: -; D gene: TRBD2; J gene: TRBJ2-1; CDR3 protein: CAWSGGSGLAGVDEQFF; CDR3 DNA: TGTGCCTGGAGTGGGGGTTCGGGACTAGCGGGAGTGGATGAGCAGTTCTTC
V gene: TRBV19; clone size: once; D gene: -; J gene: TRBJ1-5; CDR3 protein: CASSIEGASLHSNQPQHF; CDR3 DNA: TGTGCCAGTAGTATAGAGGGCGCCTCCCTTCATAGCAATCAGCCCCAGCATTTT
V gene: TRBV4-1; clone size: -; D gene: -; J gene: TRBJ2-7; CDR3 protein: CASSRPAGTEQYF; CDR3 DNA: TGCGCCAGCAGCCGGCCGGCAGGGACTGAGCAGTACTTC
V gene: TRBV6-6; clone size: -; D gene: -; J gene: TRBJ2-3; CDR3 protein: CASSPRGGSSTDTQYF; CDR3 DNA: TGTGCCAGCAGTCCAAGGGGGGGATCTAGCACAGATACGCAGTATTTT
V gene: TRBV18; clone size: -; D gene: -; J gene: TRBJ1-5; CDR3 protein: CASSPFEVVSQPQHF; CDR3 DNA: TGTGCCAGCTCACCATTTGAGGTAGTCAGTCAGCCCCAGCATTTT
V gene: TRBV19; clone size: -; D gene: -; J gene: TRBJ1-2; CDR3 protein: CASSRGGSVYGYTF; CDR3 DNA: TGTGCCAGTAGTAGAGGGGGATCGGTCTATGGCTACACCTTC
V gene: TRBV19; clone size: -; D gene: -; J gene: TRBJ1-3; CDR3 protein: CASSSDTFSGNTIYF; CDR3 DNA: TGTGCCAGTAGTTCCGACACCTTCTCTGGAAACACCATATATTTT
V gene: TRBV29-1; clone size: -; D gene: TRBD2; J gene: TRBJ2-2; CDR3 protein: CSGGGISGVFTGELFF; CDR3 DNA: TGCAGCGGGGGGGGGATAAGCGGGGTATTCACCGGGGAGCTGTTTTTT
V gene: TRBV4-1; clone size: -; D gene: TRBD2; J gene: TRBJ2-7; CDR3 protein: CASSHRTSEIYEQYF; CDR3 DNA: TGCGCCAGCAGCCATCGGACTAGCGAGATCTACGAGCAGTACTTC
V gene: TRBV9; clone size: -; D gene: -; J gene: TRBJ2-2; CDR3 protein: CASSVAAETNTGELFF; CDR3 DNA: TGTGCCAGCAGCGTAGCTGCAGAAACGAACACCGGGGAGCTGTTTTTT
V gene: TRBV5-1; clone size: -; D gene: -; J gene: TRBJ2-2; CDR3 protein: CASSPGQNTGELFF; CDR3 DNA: TGCGCCAGCAGCCCTGGACAGAACACCGGGGAGCTGTTTTTT
V gene: TRBV5-1; clone size: -; D gene: -; J gene: TRBJ1-2; CDR3 protein: CASSFGGAYYGYTF; CDR3 DNA: TGCGCCAGCAGCTTCGGAGGGGCCTACTATGGCTACACCTTC
V gene: TRBV11-3; clone size: -; D gene: -; J gene: TRBJ2-3; CDR3 protein: CASSLVAGTDTQYF; CDR3 DNA: TGTGCCAGCAGCTTAGTTGCGGGAACAGATACGCAGTATTTT
V gene: TRBV6-1; clone size: -; D gene: TRBD1; J gene: TRBJ1-4; CDR3 protein: CASSEAWTGVGKLFF; CDR3 DNA: TGTGCCAGCAGTGAAGCTTGGACAGGGGTCGGGAAACTGTTTTTT
V gene: TRBV10-1; clone size: once; D gene: -; J gene: TRBJ1-5; CDR3 protein: CASSEGAVGPQHF; CDR3 DNA: TGCGCCAGCAGTGAGGGAGCGGTTGGGCCCCAGCATTTT
V gene: TRBV11-3; clone size: few; D gene: TRBD2; J gene: TRBJ2-1; CDR3 protein: CASRPSGRNHNEQFF; CDR3 DNA: TGTGCCAGCAGACCTAGCGGGAGAAACCACAATGAGCAGTTCTTC
V gene: TRBV11-2; clone size: -; D gene: TRBD2; J gene: TRBJ2-5; CDR3 protein: CASSFQTSGRTQYF; CDR3 DNA: TGTGCCAGCAGCTTCCAGACTAGCGGGAGGACCCAGTACTTC
V gene: TRBV21-1; clone size: -; D gene: -; J gene: TRBJ2-2; CDR3 protein: CASSNSTGELFF; CDR3 DNA: TGTGCCAGCAGCAACAGCACCGGGGAGCTGTTTTTT
V gene: TRBV7-2; clone size: -; D gene: TRBD2; J gene: TRBJ2-7; CDR3 protein: CASSLSGILYEQYF; CDR3 DNA: TGTGCCAGCAGCTTGAGCGGGATCCTCTACGAGCAGTACTTC
V gene: TRBV18; clone size: many; D gene: -; J gene: TRBJ1-3; CDR3 protein: CASSPPNSRNTIYF; CDR3 DNA: TGTGCCAGCTCACCACCGAACTCCAGAAACACCATATATTTT
V gene: TRBV4-1; clone size: -; D gene: TRBD1; J gene: TRBJ2-2; CDR3 protein: CASSHGRGLDGELFF; CDR3 DNA: TGCGCCAGCAGCCATGGCAGGGGGCTCGACGGGGAGCTGTTTTTT
V gene: TRBV5-1; clone size: -; D gene: TRBD2; J gene: TRBJ2-1; CDR3 protein: CASKAAGGYNEQFF; CDR3 DNA: TGCGCCAGCAAGGCAGCGGGAGGGTACAATGAGCAGTTCTTC
V gene: TRBV6-1; clone size: -; D gene: -; J gene: TRBJ2-7; CDR3 protein: CASREITGGRGEQYF; CDR3 DNA: TGTGCCAGCAGAGAGATAACGGGGGGCCGAGGCGAGCAGTACTTC
V gene: TRBV2; clone size: -; D gene: -; J gene: TRBJ2-7; CDR3 protein: CASIGPPSPEQYF; CDR3 DNA: TGTGCCAGCATAGGCCCCCCTAGTCCCGAGCAGTACTTC
V gene: TRBV6-1; clone size: once; D gene: -; J gene: TRBJ1-3; CDR3 protein: CASSEGDAGNTIYF; CDR3 DNA: TGTGCCAGCAGCGAGGGGGACGCCGGAAACACCATATATTTT
V gene: TRBV19; clone size: -; D gene: TRBD1; J gene: TRBJ1-4; CDR3 protein: CASSADRGWADEKLFF; CDR3 DNA: TGTGCCAGTAGTGCGGACAGGGGGTGGGCTGATGAAAAACTGTTTTTT
V gene: TRBV10-3; clone size: -; D gene: -; J gene: TRBJ2-5; CDR3 protein: CAISELGEAQETQYF; CDR3 DNA: TGTGCCATCAGTGAGTTAGGAGAAGCCCAAGAGACCCAGTACTTC
V gene: TRBV5-4; clone size: few; D gene: TRBD1; J gene: TRBJ1-1; CDR3 protein: CASSPDRDTEAFF; CDR3 DNA: TGTGCCAGCAGCCCAGACAGGGACACTGAAGCTTTCTTT
V gene: TRBV5-4; clone size: -; D gene: -; J gene: TRBJ2-5; CDR3 protein: CASSFSGYQETQYF; CDR3 DNA: TGTGCCAGCAGCTTCTCGGGGTACCAAGAGACCCAGTACTTC
V gene: TRBV27; clone size: -; D gene: -; J gene: TRBJ1-1; CDR3 protein: CASSSTGGKAFF; CDR3 DNA: TGTGCCAGCAGCTCCACCGGGGGAAAAGCTTTCTTT
V gene: TRBV7-9; clone size: -; D gene: TRBD1; J gene: TRBJ1-4; CDR3 protein: CASSLVSFGQGDEKLFF; CDR3 DNA: TGTGCCAGCAGCTTAGTTTCTTTCGGACAGGGGGATGAAAAACTGTTTTTT
V gene: TRBV7-8; clone size: -; D gene: TRBD2; J gene: TRBJ2-3; CDR3 protein: CASSVGSGSYSDTQYF; CDR3 DNA: TGTGCCAGCAGCGTGGGCAGCGGGAGTTATTCAGATACGCAGTATTTT
V gene: TRBV7-2; clone size: -; D gene: -; J gene: TRBJ2-3; CDR3 protein: CASSSRGVLTDTQYF; CDR3 DNA: TGTGCCAGCAGCTCCAGAGGCGTACTCACAGATACGCAGTATTTT
V gene: TRBV28; clone size: -; D gene: TRBD1; J gene: TRBJ2-5; CDR3 protein: CASSFWDRSQETQYF; CDR3 DNA: TGTGCCAGCAGTTTCTGGGACAGGAGCCAAGAGACCCAGTACTTC
V gene: TRBV28; clone size: -; D gene: -; J gene: TRBJ1-1; CDR3 protein: CASPPSGTLTNTEAFF; CDR3 DNA: TGTGCCAGCCCTCCCTCGGGGACACTGACGAACACTGAAGCTTTCTTT
V gene: TRBV7-2; clone size: once; D gene: TRBD2; J gene: TRBJ2-7; CDR3 protein: CASSPIAGGVYEQYF; CDR3 DNA: TGTGCCAGCAGCCCAATAGCGGGAGGGGTATACGAGCAGTACTTC